Below are 32 T cell receptor beta chains sequenced from a single sample in a study of patients and donors after allogeneic stem cell transplantation. TCRdb fed the RT-PCR reads into MiXCR, producing one record per CDR3 protein. The sample carries 150,000 to 250,000 distinct CDR3 sequences, approximately 41% recorded once. The specimen was blood, either unsorted or a sorted T cell fraction (not recorded which). These receptors originate from a human donor who was either an allogeneic HSCT recipient or a stem cell or donor lymphocyte infusion donor (not recorded which). It is not recorded whose cells these are; they may come from a transplant donor.

This clonotype occurred a few times. The V call is TRBV7-9, the J call TRBJ2-3; D is possibly TRBD2 (6 bases). Trimming took 4 bases from V and 4 from J, leaving 15 bases between them. The germline V gene encodes CDR1 SEHNR and CDR2 FQNEAQ (reference sequence). The CDR3 is 15 amino acids. CDR3 sequence reads: CASSSLATTPDTQYF. The DNA of the CDR3 is TGTGCCAGCAGCTCCCTAGCGACTACCCCAGATACGCAGTATTTT.

This clonotype was detected only a few times. This chain joins TRBV12-3 or TRBV12-4 and TRBJ1-4; D ambiguous. V lost 1 base, J lost 4 bases, and 4 bases lay in between. This CDR3 has 13 amino acids. The CDR3 is CASSLDSNEKLFF. Here the CDR3 DNA reads TGTGCCAGCAGTTTAGACAGTAATGAAAAACTGTTTTTT.

This clonotype turned up a few times. V usage is TRBV12-3 or TRBV12-4 and J usage is TRBJ1-1, with a tentative D call TRBD1 (5 bases). This CDR3 comprises 14 residues. Trimming left V 7 bases short and J 1 base short, with 13 bases between. The CDR3 sequence: CASTADRSNTEAFF. The CDR3 DNA follows: TGTGCCAGCACCGCCGACAGATCGAACACTGAAGCTTTCTTT.

The V gene is TRBV4-2, the J gene TRBJ1-3; no clear D. V was cut by 3 bases and J by 1 base, with 13 bases left in between. The CDR3 extends over 16 amino acids. The V gene's germline CDR1 is LGHNA and CDR2 YNFKEQ. As DNA, the CDR3 is TGTGCCAGCAGCCATGCCGCTCCAGATTCTGGAAACACCATATATTTT. Protein sequence: CASSHAAPDSGNTIYF.

A few counts support this clonotype. This chain joins TRBV11-3 and TRBJ1-4; the match to TRBD1 covers 10 bases. Germline assignment: CDR1 SGHNT and CDR2 YENEEA. The CDR3 has 19 amino acids. The V gene end was trimmed by 2 bases and the J gene end by 4 bases; junction bases not matched to a gene: 13. The CDR3 DNA reads TGTGCCAGCAGCTTAAAGTGGACGAGTAGGACAGGGGGTAATGAAAAACTGTTTTTT. This encodes CASSLKWTSRTGGNEKLFF.

V gene TRBV5-1 combines with J gene TRBJ1-1, with D hard to call. From germline, CDR1 is SGHRS and CDR2 YFSETQ. Trimming pared 0 bases from V and 0 bases from J, leaving 18 bases between. The CDR3 contains 18 residues. The CDR3 coding sequence is TGCGCCAGCAGCTTGGCAGTGAGGTCGGATTCCTTGAACACTGAAGCTTTCTTT. Amino acid sequence: CASSLAVRSDSLNTEAFF.

The V gene is TRBV30, the J gene TRBJ2-1, with D uncertain. V lost 4 bases and J lost 0, with 4 bases in between. CDR1 is GTSNPN and CDR2 is SVGIG in the germline V gene (reference sequence). The CDR3 covers 12 residues. The CDR3 region is CAWTDSYNEQFF. The CDR3 nucleotides are TGTGCCTGGACGGACTCCTACAATGAGCAGTTCTTC.

V gene TRBV20-1 combines with J gene TRBJ1-2; a possible D gene is TRBD1 (5 bases). V lost 6 bases to trimming and J lost 4 bases, with 12 bases between them. The CDR3 length is 12 residues. The V gene's germline CDR1 is DFQATT and CDR2 SNEGSKA (reference sequence). The DNA for the CDR3 is TGCAGTGCCGGGGCGTCTCTCTATGGCTACACCTTC. This codes for CSAGASLYGYTF.

The chain uses TRBV5-6 and TRBJ2-2; D call uncertain. This CDR3 is 13 amino acids long. V gave up 2 bases and J gave up 6 bases, with 8 bases separating them. The germline gives CDR1 SGHDT, CDR2 YYEEEE. As DNA, the CDR3 is TGTGCCAGCAGCTTAGAAGAGGCCGGGGAGCTGTTTTTT. Residues: CASSLEEAGELFF.

The chain combines TRBV7-9 with TRBJ1-6; the D is unclear. The CDR3 is 14 residues long. CDR1 is SEHNR and CDR2 is FQNEAQ in the germline V gene (reference sequence). V lost 6 bases to trimming and J lost 7 bases, with 13 bases between them. The CDR3 nucleotides read TGTGCCAGCAGACCAAACCCCCCGAATTCACCCCTCCACTTT. It yields the protein CASRPNPPNSPLHF.

This chain links TRBV12-3 or TRBV12-4 with TRBJ1-2, with D uncertain. The ends were cut back, 2 bases at V and 4 bases at J, with 14 bases in the middle. The CDR3 is 15 amino acids. The chain's CDR3 is CASSLNGASTYGYTF. In nucleotides, the CDR3 is TGTGCCAGCAGTTTAAATGGCGCTTCTACCTATGGCTACACCTTC.

The rearrangement links TRBV15 to TRBJ1-1; D is unclear. V dropped 8 bases and J dropped 5 bases, with 12 bases sitting between them. This CDR3 has 12 residues. Germline V gene data show CDR1 as LNHNV and CDR2 as YYDKDF (reference sequence). CDR3 in amino acids: CATSSYSTEAFF. CDR3 nucleotide sequence: TGTGCCACCTCGTCGTATAGTACTGAAGCTTTCTTT.

This clonotype was counted only a few times. This chain joins TRBV12-3 or TRBV12-4 and TRBJ2-1; TRBD2 might be the D (5 bases). The V and J ends lost 2 bases and 16 bases respectively, with 12 bases between them. This CDR3 contains 11 residues. The CDR3 coding sequence is TGTGCCAGCAGTTTAAGGGAGTATTATTTCTTC. Residues: CASSLREYYFF.

This clonotype was observed a handful of times. The V gene is TRBV13, the J gene TRBJ2-2, with D possibly matching TRBD2 (7 bases). The germline CDR1 and CDR2 sequences are PRHDT and FYEKMQ (reference sequence). CDR3 length: 14 residues. V was cut by 5 bases and J by 4 bases, with 11 bases left in between. CDR3 coding DNA: TGTGCCAGCAGCATCCGGGGGGCCACCGGGGAGCTGTTTTTT. Its protein product is CASSIRGATGELFF. The full variable domain, with the rest looked up from reference TRBV13 and TRBJ2-2, is AAGVIQSPRHLIKEKRETATLKCYPIPRHDTVYWYQQGPGQDPQFLISFYEKMQSDKGSIPDRFSAQQFSDYHSELNMSSLELGDSALYFCASSIRGATGELFFGEGSRLTVL.

This rearrangement joins TRBV4-2 to TRBJ2-1; 8 bases align to TRBD2. Unmatched junction bases numbered 3, after V lost 0 bases and J lost 8 bases. The CDR3 consists of 14 residues. Germline CDR1 and CDR2: LGHNA and YNFKEQ. The DNA for the CDR3 is TGTGCCAGCAGCCAAGATACTAGCGGAGATGAGCAGTTCTTC. Encoded protein: CASSQDTSGDEQFF.

The chain combines TRBV5-6 with TRBJ1-6, with no clear D. The CDR3 runs 13 residues. Germline V gives CDR1 SGHDT, CDR2 YYEEEE. Deletions cut 5 bases from V and 5 bases from J, with 8 bases between. The CDR3 DNA reads as TGTGCCAGCAGATTCAGGAATAATTCACCCCTCCACTTT. Protein product: CASRFRNNSPLHF.

The chain is built from TRBV6-2 or TRBV6-3 and TRBJ2-1; D may be TRBD2 (6 bases). Trimming removed 2 bases from V and 4 bases from J, with 27 bases in between. The CDR3 is 20 residues long. Germline V gene sequence: CDR1 MNHEY, CDR2 SVGEGT. CDR3 nucleotides: TGTGCCAGCAGTTACAGGACCCCCGGGACTCTTCAAGGGGTTTACAATGAGCAGTTCTTC. As protein: CASSYRTPGTLQGVYNEQFF.

This clonotype was seen a few times. The gene calls are TRBV5-1 and TRBJ1-3; 10 bases are a match to TRBD1. V shed 4 bases and J 2 bases; nucleotides not matched to a gene: 6. The CDR3 has 16 residues. Germline CDR1 SGHRS, CDR2 YFSETQ. CDR3 in DNA: TGCGCCAGCAGCCCCGGACAGGGGGTGCCTGGAAACACCATATATTTT. Protein: CASSPGQGVPGNTIYF.

The rearrangement uses TRBV4-3 and TRBJ2-5; 7 bases map to TRBD1. V was pared by 1 base and J by 5 bases, with 7 bases of the junction left unmatched. The CDR3 sequence is 15 residues long. Germline V gives CDR1 LGHNA, CDR2 YSLEER. The CDR3 nucleotides read TGCGCCAGCAGCCAAGGAACAGGGGCCTTGGAGACCCAGTACTTC. As protein: CASSQGTGALETQYF.

This clonotype was picked up a small number of times. V is TRBV5-1 and J is TRBJ2-1; 8 positions match TRBD1. CDR1 and CDR2 (germline): SGHRS, YFSETQ. V lost 0 bases and J lost 4; bases outside the gene matches: 3. This CDR3 contains 15 residues. The chain's CDR3 is CASSLVQGGYNEQFF. The CDR3, as DNA: TGCGCCAGCAGCTTGGTACAGGGGGGTTACAATGAGCAGTTCTTC. Combining the CDR3 with reference TRBV5-1 and TRBJ2-1 gives the whole variable domain KAGVTQTPRYLIKTRGQQVTLSCSPISGHRSVSWYQQTPGQGLQFLFEYFSETQRNKGNFPGRFSGRQFSNSRSEMNVSTLELGDSALYLCASSLVQGGYNEQFFGPGTRLTVL.

The genes are TRBV7-9 and TRBJ1-2; possible D gene TRBD1, 6 bases. CDR1 and CDR2 from the germline V gene are SEHNR and FQNEAQ (reference sequence). Between the trimmed V and J ends, which lost 5 bases and 3 bases, there was a span of 13 bases. The CDR3 runs to 14 residues. In DNA, the CDR3 is TGTGCCAGCAGCCTTAAACAGGGACACTATGGCTACACCTTC. Its translation is CASSLKQGHYGYTF.

This clonotype has just a few counts. The rearrangement uses TRBV28 and TRBJ2-6; 10 bases agree with TRBD2. The germline V gene has CDR1 MDHEN and CDR2 SYDVKM. Germline trimming cut 3 bases from V and 3 bases from J; bases unmatched to any gene: 8. This CDR3 has 18 amino acids. The CDR3 nucleotides read TGTGCCAGCAGTTTTCTCCTAGCGGGAGCTAGTGGGGCCAACGTCCTGACTTTC. Protein sequence: CASSFLLAGASGANVLTF.

This chain joins TRBV27 and TRBJ1-2; D is uncertain. The V end lost 2 bases, the J end lost 2 bases, and 24 bases lay between the germline ends. The germline gives CDR1 MNHEY, CDR2 SMNVEV (reference sequence). This CDR3 contains 19 residues. The CDR3 DNA sequence: TGTGCCAGCAGTTTACGGTGGCCAGAGGAACAGATCGACAACTATGGCTACACCTTC. It specifies CASSLRWPEEQIDNYGYTF.

The CDR3 spells CASSLVAGDHNEQFF. The CDR3 DNA reads as TGTGCCAGCAGCTTAGTAGCGGGGGATCACAATGAGCAGTTCTTC. The gene calls are TRBV7-3 and TRBJ2-1; 9 bases line up with TRBD2. The J segment lost 5 bases and the V segment lost 2 bases, leaving 4 bases of the junction unmatched. The CDR3 contains 15 residues. From germline, CDR1 is SGHTA and CDR2 FQGTGA.

This clonotype was seen more than once but under ten times. The CDR3 here is CASSRTARSGNTIYF. Here the CDR3 DNA reads TGTGCCAGCAGCCGTACAGCTCGCTCTGGAAACACCATATATTTT. V is TRBV7-2 and J is TRBJ1-3; D call uncertain. Per germline, CDR1 SGHTA and CDR2 FQGNSA. Trimming removed 5 bases from V and 0 bases from J, with 11 bases in between. The CDR3 runs 15 residues.

The rearrangement joins TRBV4-3 to TRBJ2-2; 7 positions match TRBD2. The J segment lost 3 bases and the V segment lost 0 bases, leaving 7 bases of the junction unmatched. The CDR3 consists of 17 residues. Looked up from germline, CDR1 is LGHNA and CDR2 is YSLEER. The CDR3 is CASSQDLGGRDTGELFF. DNA for the CDR3: TGCGCCAGCAGCCAAGATCTCGGGGGGAGGGACACCGGGGAGCTGTTTTTT.

This clonotype was detected a few times. The genes are TRBV7-2 and TRBJ1-2; tentatively, D is TRBD1 (5 bases). The CDR3 is 14 amino acids. The germline V and J ends were trimmed by 0 bases and 8 bases, with 13 bases remaining between them. CDR1 and CDR2 from the germline V gene are SGHTA and FQGNSA. The CDR3 nucleotides read TGTGCCAGCAGCTTAGCTGCAGGGCTCTGGGGCTACACCTTC. Translation gives CASSLAAGLWGYTF.

This chain links TRBV2 with TRBJ1-4; 9 bases are shared with TRBD1. Trimming took 11 bases from V and 8 from J; bases not matched to a gene: 12. In germline, CDR1 is SNHLY, CDR2 FYNNEI. This CDR3 has 14 residues. The CDR3 sequence is CASHQGQGDEKLFF. As DNA, the CDR3 is TGTGCCTCCCACCAGGGACAGGGAGACGAAAAACTGTTTTTT.

This clonotype was detected a few times. This sequence joins TRBV5-1 and TRBJ1-1, with D possibly being TRBD1 (5 bases). The CDR3 sequence is 13 residues long. Trimming pared 7 bases from V and 0 bases from J, leaving 10 bases between. Germline V gene data show CDR1 as SGHRS and CDR2 as YFSETQ. In DNA form, the CDR3 reads TGCGCCAGCTCAGACAGAATGAACACTGAAGCTTTCTTT. Translating gives CASSDRMNTEAFF.

This clonotype came up once. This chain's CDR3 is CASTGRGQGTEAFF. CDR3 sequence (DNA): TGTGCCAGCACCGGACGGGGACAGGGAACTGAAGCTTTCTTT. The genes are TRBV6-5 and TRBJ1-1; the match to TRBD1 covers 9 bases. The germline CDR1 and CDR2 sequences are MNHEY and SVGAGI. Trimming at V came to 7 bases and at J to 5 bases, leaving 8 bases not matched to a gene. This CDR3 region has 14 residues.

The chain recombines TRBV27 with TRBJ2-7; the D gene is possibly TRBD1 (5 bases). With 0 bases removed from V and 0 bases from J, the gap between germline ends came to 12 bases. The germline V gene encodes CDR1 MNHEY and CDR2 SMNVEV (reference sequence). The CDR3 has 16 amino acids. The CDR3 protein is CASSLSVTELSYEQYF. The CDR3 coding sequence is TGTGCCAGCAGTTTATCGGTGACAGAACTCTCCTACGAGCAGTACTTC.

This clonotype was counted at least ten times. The chain joins TRBV7-8 to TRBJ1-1; tentative D call: TRBD1 (5 bases). The V end was cut by 2 bases, the J end by 4 bases, with 11 bases between. Germline V CDR1 and CDR2: SGHVS, FQNEAQ. CDR3 size: 14 residues. The CDR3 nucleotides are TGTGCCAGCAGCTTAATCCAGGGAGGCACTGAAGCTTTCTTT. The encoded protein is CASSLIQGGTEAFF.